This TCR beta chain was found in a study of blood T cell repertoires in COVID-19. The overall study: COVID-19 samples, acute and convalescent, were from the United States, Italy and Spain.

This clone was detected only once. This CDR3 is built from 13 residues. CDR1 KGHSH and CDR2 LQKENI come from the germline V gene. The V segment lost 3 bases and the J segment 10 bases; nucleotides outside the gene matches: 8. Sequenced by immunoSEQ multiplex PCR; TCRdb stores in-frame clones only, minus some. In the table there are roughly 130,000 clones, roughly 83% of which are singletons. This TCR derives from a woman older than 75 with acute or convalescent COVID-19. The genes are TRBV18 and TRBJ2-5, with TRBD2 matching 7 bases. The sample taken for sequencing was peripheral blood. CDR3: CASSPREFLGQYF. CDR3 DNA: TGTGCCAGCTCACCGCGGGAGTTCTTGGGCCAGTACTTC. Full variable domain (missing parts from reference TRBV18 and TRBJ2-5): NAGVMQNPRHLVRRRGQEARLRCSPMKGHSHVYWYRQLPEEGLKFMVYLQKENIIDESGMPKERFSAEFPKEGPSILRIQQVVRGDSAAYFCASSPREFLGQYFGPGTRLLVL.